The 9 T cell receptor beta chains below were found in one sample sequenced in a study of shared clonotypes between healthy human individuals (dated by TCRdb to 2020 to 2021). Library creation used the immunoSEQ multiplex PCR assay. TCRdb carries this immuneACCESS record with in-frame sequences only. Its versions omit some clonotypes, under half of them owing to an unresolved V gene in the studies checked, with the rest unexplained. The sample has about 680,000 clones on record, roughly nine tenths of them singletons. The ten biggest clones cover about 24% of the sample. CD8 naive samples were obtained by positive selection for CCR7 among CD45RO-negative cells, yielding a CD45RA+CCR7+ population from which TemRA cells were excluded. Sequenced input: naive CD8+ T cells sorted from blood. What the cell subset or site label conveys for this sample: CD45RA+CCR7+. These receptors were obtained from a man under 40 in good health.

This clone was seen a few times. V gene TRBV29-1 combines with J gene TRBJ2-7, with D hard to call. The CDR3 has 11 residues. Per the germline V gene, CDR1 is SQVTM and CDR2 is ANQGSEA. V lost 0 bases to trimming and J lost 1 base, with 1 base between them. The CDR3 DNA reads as TGCAGCGTTGAAGAATCCTACGAGCAGTACTTC. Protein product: CSVEESYEQYF.

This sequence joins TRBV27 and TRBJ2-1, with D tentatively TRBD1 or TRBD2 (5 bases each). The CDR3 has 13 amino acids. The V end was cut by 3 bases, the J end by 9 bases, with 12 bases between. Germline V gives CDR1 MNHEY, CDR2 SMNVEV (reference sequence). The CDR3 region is CASSFYRGPEQFF. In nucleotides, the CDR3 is TGTGCCAGCAGTTTTTATAGGGGACCTGAGCAGTTCTTC.

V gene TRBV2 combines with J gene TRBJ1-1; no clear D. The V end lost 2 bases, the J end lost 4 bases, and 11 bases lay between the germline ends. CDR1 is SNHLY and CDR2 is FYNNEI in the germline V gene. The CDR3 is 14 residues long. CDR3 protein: CASSENPIGTEAFF. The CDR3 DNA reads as TGTGCCAGCAGTGAAAACCCCATCGGCACTGAAGCTTTCTTT.

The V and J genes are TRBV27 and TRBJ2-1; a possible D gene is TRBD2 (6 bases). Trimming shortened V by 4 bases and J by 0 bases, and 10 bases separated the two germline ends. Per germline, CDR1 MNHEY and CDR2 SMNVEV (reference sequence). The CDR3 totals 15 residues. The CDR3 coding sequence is TGTGCCAGCAGTTCCCTAGCGAGCTCCTACAATGAGCAGTTCTTC. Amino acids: CASSSLASSYNEQFF.

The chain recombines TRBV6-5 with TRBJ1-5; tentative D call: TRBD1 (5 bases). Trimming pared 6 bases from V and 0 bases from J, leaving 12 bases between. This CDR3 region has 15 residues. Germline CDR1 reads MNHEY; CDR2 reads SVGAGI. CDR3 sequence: CASSSVGRSNQPQHF. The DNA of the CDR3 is TGTGCCAGCAGCTCAGTGGGACGTAGCAATCAGCCCCAGCATTTT.

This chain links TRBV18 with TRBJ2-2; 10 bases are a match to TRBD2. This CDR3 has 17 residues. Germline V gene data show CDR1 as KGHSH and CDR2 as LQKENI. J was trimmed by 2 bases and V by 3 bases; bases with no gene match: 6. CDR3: CASSPPGLAVNTGELFF. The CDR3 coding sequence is TGTGCCAGCTCACCCCCCGGACTAGCGGTTAACACCGGGGAGCTGTTTTTT. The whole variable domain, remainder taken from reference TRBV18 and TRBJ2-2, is NAGVMQNPRHLVRRRGQEARLRCSPMKGHSHVYWYRQLPEEGLKFMVYLQKENIIDESGMPKERFSAEFPKEGPSILRIQQVVRGDSAAYFCASSPPGLAVNTGELFFGEGSRLTVL.

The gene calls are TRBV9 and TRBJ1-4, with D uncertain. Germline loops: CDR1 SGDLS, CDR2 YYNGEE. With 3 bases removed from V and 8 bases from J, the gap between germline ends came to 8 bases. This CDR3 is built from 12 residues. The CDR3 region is CASSDTEEKLFF. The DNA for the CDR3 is TGTGCCAGCAGCGATACAGAGGAAAAACTGTTTTTT.

Written as DNA, the CDR3 is TGTGCCAGTAGGGTAGCGGGGGACAATGAGCAGTTCTTC. Translating gives CASRVAGDNEQFF. This chain joins TRBV19 and TRBJ2-1; TRBD2 matches 9 bases. CDR1 and CDR2 from the germline V gene are LNHDA and SQIVND (reference sequence). CDR3 length equals 13 residues. With V trimmed by 6 bases and J by 5 bases, 2 bases remained unmatched. The full variable domain, with the rest looked up from reference TRBV19 and TRBJ2-1, is DGGITQSPKYLFRKEGQNVTLSCEQNLNHDAMYWYRQDPGQGLRLIYYSQIVNDFQKGDIAEGYSVSREKKESFPLTVTSAQKNPTAFYLCASRVAGDNEQFFGPGTRLTVL.

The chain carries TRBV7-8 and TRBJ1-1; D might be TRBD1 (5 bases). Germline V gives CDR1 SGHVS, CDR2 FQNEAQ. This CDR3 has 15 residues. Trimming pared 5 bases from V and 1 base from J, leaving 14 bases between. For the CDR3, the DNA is TGTGCCAGCAGCCCGCAGGGAGACTGGAACACTGAAGCTTTCTTT. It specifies CASSPQGDWNTEAFF.